This entry lists 12 T cell receptor beta chains sequenced from one sample in a study of blood T cell repertoires in COVID-19. Assay used: immunoSEQ multiplex PCR; TCRdb lists only in-frame clones, some missing. The table shows tens of thousands of clones, with about 90% occurring only once. Sequenced: peripheral blood. The receptors stem from a man aged 55 to 70 with active COVID-19.

The gene calls are TRBV12-5 and TRBJ2-3; maybe TRBD2 (5 bases). The CDR3 consists of 16 residues. V was pared by 0 bases and J by 1 base, with 11 bases between. Germline V gene data show CDR1 as LGHNT and CDR2 as FRNRAP. CDR3 sequence: CASGLVLRAGTDTQYF. CDR3 nucleotide sequence: TGTGCTAGTGGTTTGGTACTCCGAGCGGGCACAGATACGCAGTATTTT.

The gene calls are TRBV19 and TRBJ2-7; 10 bases align to TRBD1. This CDR3 has 13 amino acids. CDR1 is LNHDA, CDR2 SQIVND, per germline (reference sequence). J was trimmed by 6 bases and V by 5 bases; bases with no gene match: 4. CDR3 sequence reads: CASSETGGSEQYF. In DNA form, the CDR3 reads TGTGCCAGTAGTGAGACAGGGGGCTCCGAGCAGTACTTC.

V usage is TRBV11-2 and J usage is TRBJ2-2, with 7 bases lining up with TRBD2. The trim removed 1 base at V and 6 bases at J, leaving 5 bases unmatched. CDR3 length equals 15 residues. Per germline, CDR1 SGHAT and CDR2 FQNNGV. The CDR3 reads CASSLGGRLAGELFF. CDR3 nucleotides: TGTGCCAGCAGCTTAGGCGGGAGATTGGCCGGGGAGCTGTTTTTT.

Remarks on this clone: This same CDR3 is encoded by further DNA sequences in the sample. The rearrangement links TRBV11-2 to TRBJ2-3; TRBD2 agrees at 12 bases. This CDR3 region has 16 residues. Germline assignment: CDR1 SGHAT and CDR2 FQNNGV. V shed 2 bases and J 3 bases; nucleotides not matched to a gene: 3. The CDR3 DNA reads TGTGCCAGCAGCTTACGACTAGCGGGAGCGACAGATACGCAGTATTTT. This gives the protein CASSLRLAGATDTQYF.

The J gene is TRBJ2-7, the V gene TRBV7-3; D uncertain. With 5 bases removed from V and 0 bases from J, the gap between germline ends came to 11 bases. The CDR3 is 14 residues long. Germline CDR1 reads SGHTA; CDR2 reads FQGTGA. CDR3 protein: CASSPTSSSYEQYF. CDR3 nucleotides: TGTGCCAGCAGCCCCACATCAAGCTCCTACGAGCAGTACTTC.

For the CDR3, the DNA is TGTGCCAGCTCATCGGGACAGGGGGTCGGGGAGCTGTTTTTT. This gives the protein CASSSGQGVGELFF. The chain links TRBV18 to TRBJ2-2; 11 nucleotides agree with TRBD1. CDR3 size: 14 residues. J gave up 7 bases and V 5 bases, and 3 bases lay outside the gene matches. The germline gives CDR1 KGHSH, CDR2 LQKENI. The complete variable domain, with remaining parts taken from reference TRBV18 and TRBJ2-2, reads NAGVMQNPRHLVRRRGQEARLRCSPMKGHSHVYWYRQLPEEGLKFMVYLQKENIIDESGMPKERFSAEFPKEGPSILRIQQVVRGDSAAYFCASSSGQGVGELFFGEGSRLTVL.

The chain joins TRBV6-2 or TRBV6-3 to TRBJ2-1, with 8 nucleotides matching TRBD2. CDR1 is MNHEY and CDR2 is SVGEGT in the germline V gene. Trimming at V came to 2 bases and at J to 2 bases, leaving 2 bases not matched to a gene. The CDR3 has 15 residues. The CDR3 here is CASSYTSGTYNEQFF. CDR3 DNA: TGTGCCAGCAGTTACACTAGCGGCACCTACAATGAGCAGTTCTTC.

The V gene is TRBV12-3 or TRBV12-4, the J gene TRBJ1-3, with D possibly TRBD1 on 5 matching bases. CDR3 length: 13 amino acids. Trimming pared 4 bases from V and 4 bases from J, leaving 8 bases between. The CDR3 protein is CASSSRVGNTIYF. The DNA for the CDR3 is TGTGCCAGCAGTTCCAGGGTGGGAAACACCATATATTTT.

The chain is built from TRBV19 and TRBJ2-2, with 10 positions matching TRBD2. Germline trimming cut 5 bases from V and 7 bases from J; bases unmatched to any gene: 4. This CDR3 is 14 amino acids long. Looked up from germline, CDR1 is LNHDA and CDR2 is SQIVND (reference sequence). CDR3 coding DNA: TGTGCCAGTAGTCCCGGACTAGCGGTCGGGGAGCTGTTTTTT. It yields the protein CASSPGLAVGELFF.

The chain joins TRBV27 to TRBJ1-5; a weak D match, TRBD1 (6 bases). The CDR3 has 14 residues. V was shortened by 2 bases and J by 6 bases, with 11 bases between the two germline ends. Germline values: CDR1 MNHEY, CDR2 SMNVEV (reference sequence). The CDR3 here is CASSLTGGTQPQHF. The CDR3, as DNA: TGTGCCAGCAGTTTAACTGGGGGCACTCAGCCCCAGCATTTT.

This sequence joins TRBV6-5 and TRBJ2-1; 13 nucleotides line up with TRBD2. Germline trimming cut 5 bases from V and 7 bases from J; bases unmatched to any gene: 5. From germline, CDR1 is MNHEY and CDR2 SVGAGI. CDR3 length equals 15 residues. The CDR3: CASSRLAGGKNEQFF. DNA for the CDR3: TGTGCCAGCAGTCGACTAGCGGGAGGTAAAAATGAGCAGTTCTTC.

The rearrangement links TRBV12-3 or TRBV12-4 to TRBJ2-5; 7 bases are a match to TRBD2. The CDR3 loop spans 11 amino acids. The J segment lost 4 bases and the V segment lost 8 bases, leaving 1 base of the junction unmatched. CDR3 region: CASASGETQYF. DNA for the CDR3: TGTGCCAGCGCTAGCGGAGAGACCCAGTACTTC.